This T cell receptor beta chain was identified in a study of T cell responses to AZD1222 COVID-19 vaccine (dated by TCRdb to 2020 to 2022). For the wider study: AZD1222 recipients whose second dose came at about 4 weeks and those whose second dose came at about 12 weeks were combined into one group, since spike-specific TCR depth and breadth did not differ between the two schedules. TCR sequencing covered more than 230 trial participants: nearly 210 given two doses of AZD1222 and 26 given two doses of MenACWY control vaccine. Trial participants were enrolled into age subgroups of 18-55, 56-69 and 70-plus years, which contained around 150, 28 and 57 TCR-sequenced participants, respectively.

The germline V gene (reference sequence) yields LNHDA for CDR1 and SQIVND for CDR2. The V end gives up 6 bases and the J end 6 bases, leaving 7 bases in the junction not matched to a gene. Including the terminal cysteine and phenylalanine, the CDR3 comprises 15 residues. Just the 45-base CDR3 DNA is kept, in frame starting at base 1. Sample time point, as interpreted from the label and publication: baseline before first vaccination. Samples from vaccinated people were obtained from the UK trials COV001 and COV002, which included a single-blind randomized controlled phase 2/3 trial of AZD1222 (ChAdOx1 nCoV-19) in healthy adults. Trial participant PBMC samples were collected at day 0 and day 28 after the second dose for TCRbeta chain sequencing. In regard to this clone: Its cognate antigen has yet to be identified. The sample holds no much larger clone one base away, and base qualities are not on file.

The CDR3 regions of human TCRbeta chains were analyzed by immunosequencing. The original pipeline was this. Repertoire TCRs were checked for matches against a reference library of SARS-CoV-2-specific TCRs that had been generated using the MIRA antigen-specificity platform. Breadth meant the fraction of unique TCRs that were SARS-CoV-2-associated, whereas depth meant the fraction of total T cells that were SARS-CoV-2-associated. Using the MIRA data, each spike-specific TCR was assigned both to the spike region to which the TCR was reactive and to a CD4 or CD8 class. Log10-transformed breadth and depth values were compared by one-way ANOVA with Sidak's multiple comparisons tests. TCRdb mirrors the immuneACCESS table, restricted to in-frame sequences. Some clones are absent from its copies; in checked studies, under half trace to an unresolved V gene, and the reason for the others is unknown. V, J and clone size derive from that table, while D and trimming were established from the DNA sequence. For this sample there are about 190,000 clones; approximately 92% appear just once. The ten largest clones add up to approximately 1.4% of the sample.

Overall results and qualifications from the work: Most participants were white British and females outnumbered males, and the authors suggested that clonal diversity may have been underestimated. Only five or six AZD1222 recipients were SARS-CoV-2 seropositive at baseline, limiting conclusions about previously exposed vaccinees. No day 14 peak-response samples were available, so repertoires were characterized only after the peak T cell response. In the small 56-69-year group, the increase in depth fell short of significance, most likely because of low power. Reportedly, close to half of the unique spike-specific TCRs recognized epitopes lying outside the regions that are mutated in the B.1.351 and B.1.1.7 variants. CD4 TCRs associated with the vaccine covered the entire spike protein, and the dominant responses were in regions 160-218 and 743-854. A significant rise in spike-specific TCR breadth and depth was observed after two AZD1222 doses relative to day 0 and relative to MenACWY recipients.

This material consisted of peripheral blood, taken on day 0 of AZD1222 vaccination. This receptor chain uses TRBV19 and TRBJ1-4, with TRBD1 matching 10 junction bases. The receptor was derived from an adult in good health. The nucleotide sequence is given as TGTGCCAGTAGAGAGAGCGGGACAGGGGATGAAAAACTGTTTTTT. Its amino acids are CASRESGTGDEKLFF.